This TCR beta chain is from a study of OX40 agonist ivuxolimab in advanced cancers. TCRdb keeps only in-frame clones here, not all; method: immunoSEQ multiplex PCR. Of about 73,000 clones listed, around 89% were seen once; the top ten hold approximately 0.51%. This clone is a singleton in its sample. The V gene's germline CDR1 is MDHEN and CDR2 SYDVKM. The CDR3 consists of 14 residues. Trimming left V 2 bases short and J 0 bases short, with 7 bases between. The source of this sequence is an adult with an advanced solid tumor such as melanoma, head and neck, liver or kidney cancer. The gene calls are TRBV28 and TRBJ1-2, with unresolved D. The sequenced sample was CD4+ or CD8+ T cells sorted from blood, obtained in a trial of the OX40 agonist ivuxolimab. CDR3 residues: CASSLVITNYGYTF. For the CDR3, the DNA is TGTGCCAGCAGTTTAGTGATTACTAACTATGGCTACACCTTC.